What follows describes a single T cell receptor (beta chain). As for treatment: some 20 received Ad26.COV2.S at low or high dose, single or two shots; roughly five received placebo; per-sample allocation not given. Day 63 after the first injection of vaccine or placebo was the sampling time. This entry is derived from a study of Ad26.COV2.S vaccination and SARS-CoV-2 variants. Germline V gives CDR1 MNHNS, CDR2 SASEGT. The length of the CDR3 is 16 residues. The V and J ends lost 4 bases and 5 bases respectively, with 18 bases between them. The method was immunoSEQ multiplex PCR; TCRdb's version includes in-frame clones alone and lacks a portion of them. In the table there are under 500,000 clones, approximately 92% of which are singletons.

Specimen: peripheral blood, collected in a trial of Ad26.COV2.S vaccine versus placebo. This rearrangement joins TRBV6-1 to TRBJ2-1, with D possibly called TRBD1 or TRBD2 (5 bases each). This sequence originates from a person aged 18 to 65 who received the Ad26.COV2.S COVID-19 vaccine or a placebo. CDR3 region: CASSGGSVGENNEQFF. In DNA form, the CDR3 reads TGTGCCAGCAGTGGAGGAAGTGTGGGGGAGAACAATGAGCAGTTCTTC.